This T cell receptor beta chain derives from a study of STAT3 mutations in large granular lymphocyte leukemia. The study, taken as a whole, reports: Every T-LGLL patient had at least one immunodominant TCRbeta clonotype. Some patients had persisting codominant clonotypes that could mask small clones. TCR clonotype switching after therapy occurred in about 35% of the 18 patients.

For this clone: Its antigen is still unknown.

V was clipped by 0 bases and J by 0 bases, with 2 bases between them. The germline V gene has CDR1 SEHNR and CDR2 FQNEAQ (reference sequence). The CDR3 is 14 residues long. TCRbeta libraries averaged around 41,000 productive templates per sample. Clones were read by immunoSEQ multiplex PCR, and TCRdb kept only the in-frame ones, dropping some. Of more than 10,000 clones in the sample, 85% were seen once. The sequenced material came from peripheral blood mononuclear cells. The chain is built from TRBV7-9 and TRBJ2-2; D remains ambiguous. This sequence was found in a man at least 80 years old with T-cell large granular lymphocyte leukemia. Some clones in this sample may be carry-over from other donors' samples. As DNA, the CDR3 is TGTGCCAGCAGCTTAGCTTCGAACACCGGGGAGCTGTTTTTT. Translation gives CASSLASNTGELFF.